This entry is about one T cell receptor beta chain. This entry comes from a study of blood T cell repertoires in COVID-19. Study-wide background: The samples span acute and convalescent COVID-19 from the United States, Italy and Spain. T cells, B-cell-depleted T cells, or PBMCs supplied cDNA or gDNA.

Participants were aged about 18 to 100 years, lived in about 26 US areas, and enrolled virtually. Participants had their cohort set by participant-reported clinical history. The table came from immunoSEQ multiplex PCR; TCRdb's copy has only in-frame clones and leaves some out. The sample consists of 200,000 to 250,000 clones, about four fifths of them appearing once. The V and J ends lost 4 bases and 9 bases, in that order; junction bases with no gene match: 4. This CDR3 comprises 13 residues. Germline V gene lookup returns CDR1 LNHDA and CDR2 SQIVND (reference sequence). The V gene is TRBV19, the J gene TRBJ2-1; 9 bases are shared with TRBD2. Sequenced input: PBMCs or T cells enriched from blood (not recorded which). This sequence originates from a woman between 50 and 59 years old who had been exposed to COVID-19. The CDR3 here is CASSSGGASEQFF. The CDR3, as DNA: TGTGCCAGTAGTAGCGGGGGGGCCTCTGAGCAGTTCTTC.